One and the same sample provided the 25 T cell receptor beta chains below, sequenced in a study of T cell repertoires in ileal Crohn's disease. Before sorting, lamina propria lymphocytes were separated from surgical specimens by density gradient. Using immunoSEQ multiplex PCR, the repertoire was profiled, and TCRdb retains in-frame clones only, with some absent. Here the sample spans over 2,500 clones, about 92% being singletons. The material sequenced was CD4+ T cells sorted from the ileum. The receptors were gathered from an adult with Crohn's disease.

The chain employs TRBV5-4 and TRBJ2-1; 11 nucleotides match TRBD2. Germline lookup yields CDR1 SGHNT and CDR2 YYREEE (reference sequence). The CDR3 totals 15 residues. The J segment lost 7 bases and the V segment lost 4 bases, leaving 7 bases of the junction unmatched. The CDR3 protein is CASSPTSGVVNEQFF. As DNA, the CDR3 is TGTGCCAGCAGCCCGACTAGCGGGGTTGTTAATGAGCAGTTCTTC.

The CDR3: CASSITSASTDTQYF. CDR3 sequence (DNA): TGCGCCAGCAGCATCACTAGCGCTAGCACAGATACGCAGTATTTT. The chain links TRBV5-1 to TRBJ2-3; 7 positions agree with TRBD2. The V gene end was trimmed by 4 bases and the J gene end by 0 bases; junction bases not matched to a gene: 5. The CDR3 is 15 amino acids. Germline V CDR1 and CDR2: SGHRS, YFSETQ.

The rearrangement uses TRBV7-9 and TRBJ1-4; D is possibly TRBD1 (5 bases). CDR3 length equals 15 residues. CDR1 is SEHNR, CDR2 FQNEAQ, per germline (reference sequence). V dropped 5 bases and J dropped 3 bases, with 13 bases sitting between them. CDR3 nucleotide sequence: TGTGCCAGCAGCCTTCCAGGGTTAGCTAATGAAAAACTGTTTTTT. Its protein product is CASSLPGLANEKLFF.

This chain uses TRBV28 with TRBJ1-2; TRBD1 might be the D (5 bases). There are 12 residues in the CDR3. Germline values: CDR1 MDHEN, CDR2 SYDVKM. V was pared by 5 bases and J by 8 bases, with 12 bases between. This CDR3 is CASSRLGVGYTF. The CDR3 DNA sequence: TGTGCCAGCAGTCGGTTAGGGGTAGGCTACACCTTC.

This sequence joins TRBV2 and TRBJ1-5; TRBD1 matches 8 bases. This CDR3 has 14 amino acids. The V segment lost 6 bases and the J segment 6 bases; nucleotides outside the gene matches: 7. Germline CDR1 SNHLY, CDR2 FYNNEI. The CDR3 bases are TGTGCCAGCAGGGGACAGGTGGGGTTTCAGCCCCAGCATTTT. It translates to CASRGQVGFQPQHF.

The V and J genes are TRBV6-1 and TRBJ1-6, with D unresolved. This CDR3 comprises 14 residues. Germline loops: CDR1 MNHNS, CDR2 SASEGT. Trimming took off 3 bases at V and 14 bases at J, with 17 bases between the two ends. CDR3 DNA sequence: TGTGCCAGCAGTGAGGTTAGTTCCATCGTGGCCCTCCACTTT. Translation: CASSEVSSIVALHF.

The V call is TRBV30, the J call TRBJ2-3; TRBD2 might be the D (6 bases). Trimming removed 0 bases at V and 0 bases at J, with 10 bases between. Germline assignment: CDR1 GTSNPN and CDR2 SVGIG (reference sequence). The CDR3 length is 15 residues. The CDR3 nucleotides read TGTGCCTGGAGTGTTGGGACTCCGAGCACAGATACGCAGTATTTT. Protein sequence: CAWSVGTPSTDTQYF.

This clone was seen a few times. In DNA, the CDR3 is TGCGCCAGCAGCTTGGTGTTAGCGGGAGGGCCCCATGAGCAGTTCTTC. Amino acids: CASSLVLAGGPHEQFF. The chain employs TRBV5-1 and TRBJ2-1; 11 bases line up with TRBD2. This CDR3 has 16 residues. Germline V gene lookup returns CDR1 SGHRS and CDR2 YFSETQ. Trimming at V came to 0 bases and at J to 8 bases, leaving 7 bases not matched to a gene.

The V call is TRBV28, the J call TRBJ2-6; 7 bases are a match to TRBD1. V shed 7 bases, J shed 1 base, and the junction held 13 bases outside the gene matches. In germline, CDR1 is MDHEN, CDR2 SYDVKM. The CDR3 has 18 residues. This CDR3 reads CASTTRQGIRSGANVLTF. DNA for the CDR3: TGTGCCAGCACCACTAGACAGGGAATAAGGTCTGGGGCCAACGTCCTGACTTTC.

The V call is TRBV9, the J call TRBJ2-1; perhaps TRBD2 as D (5 bases). Germline-derived CDR1 and CDR2 are SGDLS and YYNGEE. The CDR3 runs to 16 residues. V gave up 0 bases and J gave up 4 bases, with 14 bases separating them. The CDR3 DNA is TGTGCCAGCAGCGTAGCGTCGGGGAACTCTTACAATGAGCAGTTCTTC. Amino acids: CASSVASGNSYNEQFF.

The rearrangement uses TRBV7-2 and TRBJ1-2; D gene ambiguous. This CDR3 contains 13 residues. Germline V CDR1 and CDR2: SGHTA, FQGNSA. Deletions cut 1 base from V and 2 bases from J, with 5 bases between. CDR3 loop: CASSLGQNYGYTF. As DNA, the CDR3 is TGTGCCAGCAGCTTAGGCCAGAACTATGGCTACACCTTC.

The count of this clone is one. The chain links TRBV9 to TRBJ2-7, with 11 bases that match TRBD2. From germline, CDR1 is SGDLS and CDR2 YYNGEE. The junction had 2 bases not matched to a gene; V was cut back by 4 bases and J by 5 bases. The CDR3 loop spans 13 amino acids. CDR3 residues: CASSPLAGDEQYF. The CDR3 coding sequence is TGTGCCAGCAGCCCACTAGCGGGAGACGAGCAGTACTTC.

This clone was counted a few times. The chain combines TRBV18 with TRBJ2-7; D may be TRBD2 (7 bases). The germline V gene encodes CDR1 KGHSH and CDR2 LQKENI. V lost 2 bases and J lost 4, with 21 bases in between. This CDR3 comprises 17 residues. The CDR3 here is CASSPMILGGGDYEQYF. CDR3 nucleotides: TGTGCCAGCTCACCAATGATCCTAGGGGGGGGCGATTACGAGCAGTACTTC.

The J gene is TRBJ1-1, the V gene TRBV4-1, with 7 bases identical to TRBD1. Germline V gene data show CDR1 as MGHRA and CDR2 as YSYEKL. V gave up 0 bases and J gave up 3 bases; unmatched junction bases: 7. The CDR3 sequence is 16 residues long. CDR3 nucleotides: TGCGCCAGCAGCCAAGATGGGGGCCAGGGGGACACTGAAGCTTTCTTT. It specifies CASSQDGGQGDTEAFF.

The chain links TRBV7-2 to TRBJ2-2; D call uncertain. The germline V and J ends were trimmed by 1 base and 1 base, with 10 bases remaining between them. CDR1 is SGHTA, CDR2 FQGNSA, per germline. The CDR3 sequence is 16 residues long. DNA for the CDR3: TGTGCCAGCAGCTTAGGATCGGGTCAGAACACCGGGGAGCTGTTTTTT. Protein: CASSLGSGQNTGELFF.

This chain uses TRBV7-2 with TRBJ2-3; 9 bases agree with TRBD2. CDR3 length: 16 amino acids. The trim removed 0 bases at V and 4 bases at J, leaving 5 bases unmatched. Germline lookup yields CDR1 SGHTA and CDR2 FQGNSA. As DNA, the CDR3 is TGTGCCAGCAGCTTAGCTGGCGGGGGGGCCGCAGATACGCAGTATTTT. This encodes CASSLAGGGAADTQYF.

The chain combines TRBV28 with TRBJ1-5; 7 nucleotides agree with TRBD1. Germline V gene lookup returns CDR1 MDHEN and CDR2 SYDVKM. V dropped 2 bases and J dropped 2; count of bases not matched to a gene: 6. This CDR3 is built from 16 residues. DNA for the CDR3: TGTGCCAGCAGTTTAATTGACAGGGCGGGCAATCAGCCCCAGCATTTT. Its protein is CASSLIDRAGNQPQHF.

The chain combines TRBV27 with TRBJ2-4; 10 nucleotides line up with TRBD2. The CDR3 totals 16 residues. Germline V gene data show CDR1 as MNHEY and CDR2 as SMNVEV (reference sequence). With 0 bases clipped from V and 8 bases from J, the junction kept 7 bases outside the gene matches. The chain's CDR3 is CASSLSRGLAGDIQYF. CDR3 DNA sequence: TGTGCCAGCAGTTTATCTCGGGGCCTAGCGGGGGACATTCAGTACTTC.

This chain uses TRBV7-2 with TRBJ1-5; D not resolved. The germline CDR1 and CDR2 sequences are SGHTA and FQGNSA. The CDR3 consists of 15 residues. Trimming took off 1 base at V and 3 bases at J, with 10 bases between the two ends. CDR3 nucleotides: TGTGCCAGCAGCTTAGGGGCCAGGAACAATCAGCCCCAGCATTTT. This codes for CASSLGARNNQPQHF.

This chain connects TRBV7-9 to TRBJ2-5; D is undetermined. The CDR3 spans 14 residues. V shed 4 bases and J shed 0 bases, with 9 bases lying between them. Germline assignment: CDR1 SEHNR and CDR2 FQNEAQ (reference sequence). The CDR3 spells CASSSSRDQETQYF. Here the CDR3 DNA reads TGTGCCAGCAGCTCTTCCCGGGACCAAGAGACCCAGTACTTC.

V is TRBV19 and J is TRBJ2-1, with 10 nucleotides matching TRBD2. Germline lookup yields CDR1 LNHDA and CDR2 SQIVND (reference sequence). Trimming cost V 6 bases and J 6 bases; bases outside gene matches: 5. The CDR3 runs 14 residues. The CDR3, as DNA: TGTGCCAGTAGAAGTAGCGGGGGGCTCAATGAGCAGTTCTTC. Translating gives CASRSSGGLNEQFF.

The rearrangement joins TRBV19 to TRBJ2-7, with TRBD1 matching over 7 bases. Per the germline V gene, CDR1 is LNHDA and CDR2 is SQIVND (reference sequence). The CDR3 contains 16 residues. The trim removed 3 bases at V and 3 bases at J, leaving 11 bases unmatched. The CDR3 region is CASSMGGLGQNYEQYF. The CDR3 DNA reads as TGTGCCAGTAGTATGGGTGGGCTGGGACAGAACTACGAGCAGTACTTC.

This clone was picked up one time. This rearrangement joins TRBV7-9 to TRBJ2-1, with 10 bases matching TRBD1. The germline V gene has CDR1 SEHNR and CDR2 FQNEAQ (reference sequence). This CDR3 has 15 amino acids. The ends lost 5 bases at V and 5 bases at J; junction bases unmatched: 6. The chain's CDR3 is CASSTRTGGDNEQFF. In nucleotides, the CDR3 is TGTGCCAGCAGCACAAGGACAGGGGGGGACAATGAGCAGTTCTTC.

This clone was recorded only once. This sequence joins TRBV28 and TRBJ2-5, with TRBD2 matching over 9 bases. Germline CDR1 is MDHEN and CDR2 is SYDVKM. The CDR3 has 18 residues. V was pared by 5 bases and J by 4 bases, with 17 bases of the junction left unmatched. In nucleotides, the CDR3 is TGTGCCAGCAGTCCGGGACTAGCCGAAGGGGTGTGGATAGAGACCCAGTACTTC. This codes for CASSPGLAEGVWIETQYF.

The CDR3 protein is CSFWDTNYGYTF. CDR3 in DNA: TGCAGCTTTTGGGACACCAACTATGGCTACACCTTC. The chain uses TRBV29-1 and TRBJ1-2, with a possible D match to TRBD1 (6 bases). The CDR3 is 12 amino acids. Germline CDR1 SQVTM, CDR2 ANQGSEA. Trimming took off 8 bases at V and 2 bases at J, with 12 bases between the two ends.